This T cell receptor (beta chain) originates from a study of cytomegalovirus exposure and HLA in healthy donors. Study-wide points: Specificity of three CMV-associated chains for CMV antigens was verified in vitro. In a later analysis, a missense DCLRE1C variant was linked to TCR beta V- and J-gene trimming.

Germline V gene data show CDR1 as KGHSH and CDR2 as LQKENI. CDR3 length equals 15 residues. V was trimmed by 5 bases and J by 1 base, leaving 11 bases between them. Sampled while nominally healthy, donors likely had unrecorded immune exposures. The PCR ran on 60 Vbeta and 13 Jbeta primers. Repertoires were generated with immunoSEQ multiplex PCR, while TCRdb's copy carries only in-frame clones and drops some. The data show about 120,000 clones, roughly 75% seen once. Regarding this clone: What it recognizes is unknown.

The sample consisted of PBMCs. The chain couples TRBV18 to TRBJ2-2, with a weak D call TRBD1 (6 bases). The receptor was isolated from a female donor in good health and CMV-seronegative. The CDR3 region is CASSVGGLNTGELFF. The CDR3 nucleotides read TGTGCCAGCTCAGTTGGGGGCCTGAACACCGGGGAGCTGTTTTTT.